The T cell receptor beta chain under discussion was sequenced for a study of graft-versus-host responses after intestinal transplantation. The wider study: Anti-thymocyte globulin served as induction for all recipients, who then took tacrolimus and steroids for roughly 3 years.

Findings of the study overall: Analysis identified GvH clones in recipient marrow, with some appearing first in ileum or blood.

Clones were sequenced by immunoSEQ multiplex PCR, and TCRdb holds only the in-frame ones, with some missing. The sample includes approximately 9,400 clones, approximately 90% of them seen just once. As to this clone: Its antigen is unknown.

This specimen consisted of PBMCs, obtained just over 240 days after intestinal transplant. This clonotype was obtained from a human patient who received an intestinal transplant, so some T cells may come from the graft donor.

DNA of the CDR3: TGTGCCAGCAGCCAAGACTGGAACAGGGTAAACACTGAAGCTTTCTTT. Translation gives CASSQDWNRVNTEAFF. The chain carries TRBV14 and TRBJ1-1, with D perhaps matching TRBD1 (6 bases). This CDR3 spans 16 amino acids. Germline CDR1 and CDR2: SGHDN and FVKESK. V was trimmed by 0 bases and J by 2 bases, leaving 13 bases between them.